What follows are 19 T cell receptor beta chains derived from one specimen sequenced in a study of control samples from healthy donors and cancer patients. TCRdb's copy holds only in-frame clones and misses some; the assay was immunoSEQ multiplex PCR. The sample has more than 85,000 clones, 85% to 90% seen once. Input material: blood. The receptors were sampled from a woman between 50 and 59 years old in good health.

The genes are TRBV4-1 and TRBJ2-7, with 8 positions matching TRBD2. The CDR3 spans 16 residues. Germline assignment: CDR1 MGHRA and CDR2 YSYEKL. J was trimmed by 3 bases and V by 6 bases; bases with no gene match: 13. The CDR3 loop reads CASSLTTGTSHYEQYV. CDR3 DNA sequence: TGCGCCAGCAGTCTGACCACCGGGACTAGTCACTACGAGCAGTACGTC.

The V gene is TRBV5-6, the J gene TRBJ1-3; D is unclear. The CDR3 spans 16 residues. V was cut by 4 bases and J by 0 bases, with 14 bases left in between. CDR1 is SGHDT, CDR2 YYEEEE, per germline. The CDR3 loop is CASSLKTGSSGNTIYF. Written as DNA, the CDR3 is TGTGCCAGCAGCCTGAAGACCGGGAGCTCTGGAAACACCATATATTTT.

This chain uses TRBV5-1 with TRBJ2-7; TRBD1 matches 7 bases. With V trimmed by 2 bases and J by 3 bases, 8 bases remained unmatched. Germline loops: CDR1 SGHRS, CDR2 YFSETQ. The CDR3 loop spans 15 amino acids. The CDR3 loop is CASSFPDRLIYEQYF. CDR3 DNA: TGCGCCAGCAGCTTTCCGGACAGGTTAATCTACGAGCAGTACTTC.

In its sample, this clone was seen once. V gene TRBV6-4 combines with J gene TRBJ2-1; D is unclear. The CDR3 length is 13 residues. The ends were cut back, 0 bases at V and 6 bases at J, with 6 bases in the middle. From germline, CDR1 is MRHNA and CDR2 SNTAGT. The CDR3 DNA sequence: TGTGCCAGCAGTGACTCGAGGATCAATGAGCAGTTCTTC. This translates into CASSDSRINEQFF.

This sequence joins TRBV19 and TRBJ1-1; TRBD1 is a possible D gene (5 bases). Trimming removed 4 bases from V and 1 base from J, with 10 bases in between. Germline V gene sequence: CDR1 LNHDA, CDR2 SQIVND (reference sequence). The CDR3 runs to 14 residues. The CDR3 loop is CASSNGHPNTEAFF. The CDR3 coding sequence is TGTGCCAGTAGTAATGGACACCCGAACACTGAAGCTTTCTTT.

The gene calls are TRBV7-8 and TRBJ1-5, with TRBD1 matching 7 bases. The trim removed 1 base at V and 4 bases at J, leaving 4 bases unmatched. CDR1 and CDR2 (germline): SGHVS, FQNEAQ. The length of the CDR3 is 15 residues. This CDR3 is CASSLGDSPNQPQHF. DNA for the CDR3: TGTGCCAGCAGCTTAGGGGACAGCCCAAATCAGCCCCAGCATTTT.

The V and J genes are TRBV19 and TRBJ1-5, with D unresolved. V lost 3 bases and J 0 bases, leaving 15 bases between the germline ends. This CDR3 spans 17 amino acids. The germline V gene has CDR1 LNHDA and CDR2 SQIVND (reference sequence). Written as DNA, the CDR3 is TGTGCCAGTAGTATTCTGGCTGGAGGGAATAGCAATCAGCCCCAGCATTTT. It yields the protein CASSILAGGNSNQPQHF.

The gene calls are TRBV7-9 and TRBJ2-7; 9 positions agree with TRBD1. CDR1 is SEHNR and CDR2 is FQNEAQ in the germline V gene (reference sequence). The CDR3 extends over 13 amino acids. J lost 3 bases, V lost 5 bases, and 2 bases had no gene match. Here the CDR3 reads CASSGTGNYEQYV. The DNA for the CDR3 is TGTGCCAGCAGCGGGACAGGGAACTACGAGCAGTACGTC.

This chain connects TRBV3-1 (or the pseudogene TRBV3-2) to TRBJ2-1; D ambiguous. This CDR3 has 11 residues. V was shortened by 3 bases and J by 6 bases, with 3 bases between the two germline ends. Looked up from germline, CDR1 is LGHDT and CDR2 is YNNKEL (reference sequence). The CDR3 sequence is CASSHLNEQFF. The CDR3, as DNA: TGTGCCAGCAGCCACCTCAATGAGCAGTTCTTC.

The chain carries TRBV30 and TRBJ1-3, with a possible D match to TRBD1 (5 bases). The CDR3 has 13 residues. Germline V lookup: CDR1 GTSNPN, CDR2 SVGIG (reference sequence). Trimming pared 6 bases from V and 3 bases from J, leaving 12 bases between. The CDR3 DNA reads as TGTGCCTGTAGGACTAGGGGTGGAAACACCATATATTTT. It codes for CACRTRGGNTIYF. Variable domain in full (rest from reference TRBV30 and TRBJ1-3): SQTIHQWPATLVQPVGSPLSLECTVEGTSNPNLYWYRQAAGRGLQLLFYSVGIGQISSEVPQNLSASRPQDRQFILSSKKLLLSDSGFYLCACRTRGGNTIYFGEGSWLTVV.

The sample holds a few counts of this clone. The CDR3 here is CATSIVPNSNQPQHF. DNA for the CDR3: TGTGCCACCAGCATCGTCCCAAATAGCAATCAGCCCCAGCATTTT. V and J are TRBV15 and TRBJ1-5; D is unclear. V lost 4 bases and J 0 bases, leaving 10 bases between the germline ends. CDR1 is LNHNV, CDR2 YYDKDF, per germline (reference sequence). The CDR3 is made up of 15 amino acids.

V and J are TRBV29-1 and TRBJ2-1; the match to TRBD2 covers 10 bases. J lost 3 bases, V lost 4 bases, and 6 bases had no gene match. Looked up from germline, CDR1 is SQVTM and CDR2 is ANQGSEA. The CDR3 totals 15 residues. This CDR3 is CSVGLAGDVYNEQFF. The CDR3 DNA sequence: TGCAGCGTTGGCCTAGCGGGAGATGTCTACAATGAGCAGTTCTTC.

The genes are TRBV7-9 and TRBJ2-5, with TRBD2 identical over 15 bases. The V gene end was trimmed by 5 bases and the J gene end by 3 bases; junction bases not matched to a gene: 10. The germline V gene has CDR1 SEHNR and CDR2 FQNEAQ (reference sequence). CDR3 length equals 18 residues. CDR3 DNA sequence: TGTGCCAGCAGCCCCCTCGGGACTAGCGGGAGGAGGGAAGAGACCCAGTACTTC. Protein product: CASSPLGTSGRREETQYF. Variable domain in full (rest from reference TRBV7-9 and TRBJ2-5): DTGVSQNPRHKITKRGQNVTFRCDPISEHNRLYWYRQTLGQGPEFLTYFQNEAQLEKSRLLSDRFSAERPKGSFSTLEIQRTEQGDSAMYLCASSPLGTSGRREETQYFGPGTRLLVL.

V is TRBV5-1 and J is TRBJ2-3; 15 positions match TRBD2. The CDR3 is 16 residues long. J lost 4 bases, V lost 7 bases, and 7 bases had no gene match. CDR1 SGHRS and CDR2 YFSETQ come from the germline V gene. In nucleotides, the CDR3 is TGCGCCAGCCAACGGACTAGCGGGGGGGGCGCAGATACGCAGTATTTT. Protein product: CASQRTSGGGADTQYF.

This sequence joins TRBV9 and TRBJ1-1; no clear D. The CDR3 spans 14 residues. V lost 0 bases and J 5 bases, leaving 11 bases between the germline ends. Germline V gene lookup returns CDR1 SGDLS and CDR2 YYNGEE. The DNA for the CDR3 is TGTGCCAGCAGCGTAGATGGTGTGGGGACTGAAGCTTTCTTT. This sequence encodes CASSVDGVGTEAFF.

The CDR3 nucleotides are TGCGCCAGCAGGACTAGCGGGGGCGGAGAGACCCAGTACTTC. This gives the protein CASRTSGGGETQYF. The rearrangement links TRBV5-1 to TRBJ2-5, with 12 bases matching TRBD2. The V gene's germline CDR1 is SGHRS and CDR2 YFSETQ. This CDR3 is built from 14 residues. Losses at the gene ends were 5 bases for V and 4 bases for J; bases not matched to a gene: 3.

J is TRBJ1-3 and V is TRBV5-1, with 7 bases identical to TRBD1. The junction had 6 bases not matched to a gene; V was cut back by 4 bases and J by 2 bases. This CDR3 comprises 15 residues. Germline-derived CDR1 and CDR2 are SGHRS and YFSETQ. The CDR3 sequence: CASSQGDRAGNTIYF. As DNA, the CDR3 is TGCGCCAGCAGCCAGGGGGACCGAGCTGGAAACACCATATATTTT.

The chain combines TRBV19 with TRBJ1-3, with a weak D call TRBD1 (6 bases). With 9 bases removed from V and 2 bases from J, the gap between germline ends came to 17 bases. The CDR3 sequence is 15 residues long. Germline V gene data show CDR1 as LNHDA and CDR2 as SQIVND (reference sequence). This chain's CDR3 is CASQTGIGTGNTIYF. The CDR3 DNA is TGTGCCAGCCAGACAGGAATTGGTACTGGAAACACCATATATTTT.

The rearrangement links TRBV7-2 to TRBJ2-4; weak D call: TRBD1 (6 bases). In germline, CDR1 is SGHTA, CDR2 FQGNSA. The V and J ends lost 0 bases and 3 bases respectively, with 9 bases between them. This CDR3 contains 15 residues. The CDR3, as DNA: TGTGCCAGCAGCTTAGCGCCACAGGGCAAAAACATTCAGTACTTC. It specifies CASSLAPQGKNIQYF.